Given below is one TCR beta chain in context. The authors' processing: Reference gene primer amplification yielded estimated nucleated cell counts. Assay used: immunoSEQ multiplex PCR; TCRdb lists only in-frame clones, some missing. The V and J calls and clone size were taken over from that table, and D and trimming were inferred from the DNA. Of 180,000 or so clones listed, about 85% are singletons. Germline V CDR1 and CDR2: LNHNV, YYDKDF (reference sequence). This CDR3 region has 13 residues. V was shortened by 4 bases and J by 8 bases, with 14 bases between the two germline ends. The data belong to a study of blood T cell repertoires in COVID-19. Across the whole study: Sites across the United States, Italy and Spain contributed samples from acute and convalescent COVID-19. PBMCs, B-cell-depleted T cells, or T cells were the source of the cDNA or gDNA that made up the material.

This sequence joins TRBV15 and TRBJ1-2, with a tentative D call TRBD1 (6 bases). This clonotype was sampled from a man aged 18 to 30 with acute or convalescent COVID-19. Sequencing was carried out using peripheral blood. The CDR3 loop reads CATSTTGLGGYTF. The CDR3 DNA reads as TGTGCCACCAGCACAACAGGGTTGGGGGGCTACACCTTC.